These 14 T cell receptor beta chains were sequenced from one sample in a study of T-cell reconstitution after alpha-beta-depleted transplantation in children. Library preparation (for TCRbeta) was performed with unique molecular identifiers. TCRdb reprocessed the PCR reads with MiXCR, giving one entry per CDR3 protein. The sample records 500,000 to 600,000 distinct CDR3 sequences, around 27% being singletons. The specimen was PBMCs, collected before TCRalphabeta/CD19-depleted stem cell transplant. The receptors derive from a boy in the first two years of life with Wiskott-Aldrich syndrome, due to receive a stem cell transplant.

Only a few counts were recorded for this clonotype. This chain uses TRBV3-1 with TRBJ2-2; D gene uncertain. The germline CDR1 and CDR2 sequences are LGHDT and YNNKEL (reference sequence). V lost 4 bases and J 5 bases, leaving 14 bases between the germline ends. The CDR3 length is 15 residues. Here the CDR3 DNA reads TGTGCCAGCAGCCGAATCACAGTGGGGACCGGGGAGCTGTTTTTT. Its protein is CASSRITVGTGELFF.

The chain employs TRBV20-1 and TRBJ1-2, with 8 bases lining up with TRBD1. CDR3 length equals 13 residues. The junction had 6 bases not matched to a gene; V was cut back by 6 bases and J by 3 bases. Germline-derived CDR1 and CDR2 are DFQATT and SNEGSKA (reference sequence). CDR3 residues: CSAPGTGDYGYTF. CDR3 nucleotides: TGCAGTGCCCCAGGGACAGGCGACTATGGCTACACCTTC.

The table lists this clonotype with a few counts. J is TRBJ2-1 and V is TRBV6-5; 14 bases align to TRBD2. With V trimmed by 6 bases and J by 5 bases, 15 bases remained unmatched. CDR3 size: 19 residues. The germline CDR1 and CDR2 sequences are MNHEY and SVGAGI. CDR3 loop: CASRYGLAGGSVVNNEQFF. The CDR3 DNA follows: TGTGCCAGCAGATACGGACTAGCGGGAGGAAGCGTTGTCAACAATGAGCAGTTCTTC.

This clonotype was observed a handful of times. The chain has TRBV6-4 and TRBJ2-1, with 10 bases that match TRBD2. Germline V gene sequence: CDR1 MRHNA, CDR2 SNTAGT. V gave up 6 bases and J gave up 2 bases; unmatched junction bases: 4. CDR3 size: 15 residues. CDR3 sequence (DNA): TGTGCCAGCAGCCGAGCGGGAGGGCCCTACAATGAGCAGTTCTTC. Translating gives CASSRAGGPYNEQFF.

The V and J genes are TRBV4-1 and TRBJ2-3; D possibly corresponds to TRBD1 (6 bases). Germline CDR1 MGHRA, CDR2 YSYEKL. This CDR3 has 12 residues. The germline V and J ends were trimmed by 0 bases and 11 bases, with 9 bases remaining between them. The CDR3 DNA is TGCGCCAGCAGCCAAGATGGGGGCAGGCAGTATTTT. Amino acids: CASSQDGGRQYF.

This clonotype was seen a handful of times. The J gene is TRBJ2-7, the V gene TRBV6-5; D perhaps matches TRBD2 (6 bases). The CDR3 extends over 13 amino acids. Trimming took off 5 bases at V and 7 bases at J, with 15 bases between the two ends. The germline V gene encodes CDR1 MNHEY and CDR2 SVGAGI. The CDR3 region has the DNA TGTGCCAGCAGTATATCGGACCGGGGGGAGCAGTACTTC. This translates into CASSISDRGEQYF.

The V call is TRBV5-5, the J call TRBJ1-3, with TRBD1 matching over 8 bases. The CDR3 is 14 amino acids. Germline loops: CDR1 SGHKS, CDR2 YYEKEE (reference sequence). V dropped 3 bases and J dropped 7; count of bases not matched to a gene: 6. The DNA for the CDR3 is TGTGCCAGCAGCTCGGACAGGGTATTTAACACCATATATTTT. Its translation: CASSSDRVFNTIYF.

This clonotype was seen only a few times. The chain combines TRBV12-3 or TRBV12-4 with TRBJ2-2; tentatively, D is TRBD2 (7 bases). The CDR3 is 17 amino acids. The V and J ends lost 5 bases and 5 bases respectively, with 21 bases between them. CDR3 in DNA: TGTGCCAGCAGTCCCCGTTCCGGGGGGCGTCTTACCGGGGAGCTGTTTTTT. It is translated as CASSPRSGGRLTGELFF.

This chain connects TRBV20-1 to TRBJ1-5; possibly TRBD1 for D (6 bases). The CDR3 is made up of 12 amino acids. V dropped 7 bases and J dropped 4 bases, with 11 bases sitting between them. Germline CDR1 is DFQATT and CDR2 is SNEGSKA (reference sequence). CDR3 loop: CSVHRENQPQHF. The CDR3 region has the DNA TGCAGTGTCCACAGGGAGAATCAGCCCCAGCATTTT.

This clonotype was seen a few times. The chain links TRBV28 to TRBJ2-7, with 7 nucleotides matching TRBD2. CDR3 size: 14 residues. J lost 9 bases, V lost 4 bases, and 12 bases had no gene match. Germline CDR1 is MDHEN and CDR2 is SYDVKM. CDR3 region: CASSSLRTSLRQYF. In nucleotides, the CDR3 is TGTGCCAGCAGTTCCCTTAGGACTAGTTTAAGGCAGTACTTC.

This clonotype was found a few times. The chain uses TRBV3-1 and TRBJ2-1; 12 nucleotides agree with TRBD1. The V gene's germline CDR1 is LGHDT and CDR2 YNNKEL (reference sequence). This CDR3 region has 19 residues. V dropped 2 bases and J dropped 5; count of bases not matched to a gene: 13. The CDR3 DNA sequence: TGTGCCAGCAGCCAACGGGACAGGGGGCGAATGATTTCGGACAATGAGCAGTTCTTC. Protein sequence: CASSQRDRGRMISDNEQFF.

V gene TRBV28 combines with J gene TRBJ2-7, with D perhaps matching TRBD1 or TRBD2 (5 bases each). Trimming took off 5 bases at V and 5 bases at J, with 16 bases between the two ends. Germline V lookup: CDR1 MDHEN, CDR2 SYDVKM. The CDR3 totals 14 residues. The CDR3 DNA reads TGTGCCAGCAGTCCCGGGACCCAGCTCAACGAGCAGTACTTC. Its protein is CASSPGTQLNEQYF.

This sequence joins TRBV6-6 and TRBJ1-1, with D perhaps matching TRBD1 (5 bases). CDR3 length: 13 residues. Germline-derived CDR1 and CDR2 are MNHNY and SVGAGI (reference sequence). V was shortened by 3 bases and J by 4 bases, with 9 bases between the two germline ends. The CDR3 DNA reads as TGTGCCAGCAGTTATGGGGGGATCACTGAAGCTTTCTTT. It encodes CASSYGGITEAFF.

This clonotype was found a few times. CDR3 protein: CSVQNRHPEAFF. The CDR3 DNA follows: TGCAGCGTGCAAAACCGGCACCCTGAAGCTTTCTTT. The V call is TRBV29-1, the J call TRBJ1-1; D is unclear. Trimming took off 6 bases at V and 6 bases at J, with 14 bases between the two ends. Germline V gene data show CDR1 as SQVTM and CDR2 as ANQGSEA. The CDR3 is made up of 12 amino acids.